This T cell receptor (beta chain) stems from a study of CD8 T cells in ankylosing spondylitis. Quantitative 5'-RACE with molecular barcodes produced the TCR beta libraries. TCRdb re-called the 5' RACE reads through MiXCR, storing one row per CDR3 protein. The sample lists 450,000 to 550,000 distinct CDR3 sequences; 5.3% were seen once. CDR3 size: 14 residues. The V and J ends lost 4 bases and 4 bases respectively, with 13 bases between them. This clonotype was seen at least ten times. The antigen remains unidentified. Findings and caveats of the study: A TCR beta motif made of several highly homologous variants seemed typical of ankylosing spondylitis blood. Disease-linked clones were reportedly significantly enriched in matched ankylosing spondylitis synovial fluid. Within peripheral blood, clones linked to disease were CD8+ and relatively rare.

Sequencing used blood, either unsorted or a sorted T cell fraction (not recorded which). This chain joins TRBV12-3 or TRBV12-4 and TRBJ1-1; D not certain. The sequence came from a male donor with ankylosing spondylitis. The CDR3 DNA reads TGTGCCAGCAGTTCCCCCGGAGGTGGCACTGAAGCTTTCTTT. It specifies CASSSPGGGTEAFF.